This T cell receptor beta chain was profiled in a study of T cells expressing NK-cell markers (dated by TCRdb to 2020 to 2021). For the study in its entirety: Under 10 donors provided sorted CD3+CD56+NKG2C+, CD3+CD56+NKG2C- and CD3+CD56-NKG2C+ T-cell subsets, whose TCR beta-chain repertoires were profiled. Among the eight sequenced donors, only one was HCMV-seronegative, while the other seven were HCMV-seropositive. Randomly selected healthy volunteers, three men and five women, were used as the eight sequenced donors. Libraries were sequenced as 2 x 150 bp reads on Illumina HiSeq 2000/2500, MiSeq or NextSeq. Points the paper makes about the study in general: Those dominant clonotypes were again the most abundant among CD3+CD56-NKG2C+ cells in a handful of donors, at about 25-60.1%. Whether the expanded NKG2C-expressing T cell clones were specific for HCMV antigens was left unclear. In about six donors, the dominant CD3+CD56+NKG2C+ clonotypes were found to rank among the top 10 CD8+ clonotypes and to make up 1.0-7.0% of CD8+ T cells.

In the germline V gene (reference sequence), CDR1 corresponds to LGHDT and CDR2 to YNNKEL. Including the terminal cysteine and phenylalanine, the CDR3 comprises 17 residues. Nucleotide data are not available. On this clonotype itself: What this receptor recognizes is not known.

A commercial ELISA kit detecting HCMV-specific IgG in serum was used to determine HCMV serostatus. Peripheral blood mononuclear cells were isolated from blood by Ficoll density gradient centrifugation. Sequencing was performed on an Illumina HiSeq 2000. The TCR beta cDNA libraries were made using 5'RACE template switching, a step that added both a universal primer site and unique molecular identifiers. cDNA synthesis was primed from the TCR beta constant segment and was followed by two successive PCR amplification steps. Processing in the source paper ran as follows. MIGEC was used to demultiplex reads and group reads by UMI, and MiTCR was used to assemble and quantify clonotypes. To exclude erroneous sequences, any TCR cDNA sequence not supported by at least two reads was discarded. The tcR package was used for downstream repertoire analysis, and clonotypes were matched between fractions using CDR3 nucleotide sequence together with V segment. VDJmatch was used to annotate antigen specificity against VDJdb, with one amino acid substitution in CDR3 permitted. One entry per CDR3 protein sequence results from the TCRdb reprocessing of the reads, with DNA left out. The V and J calls come from TCRdb's annotation, not from the publication. The table kept for this sample lists 400,000 to 500,000 distinct CDR3 sequences. 7.3% of the sample is taken by the ten largest.

The sample consisted of blood T cells: a sorted CD56 or NKG2C T cell subset, CD4+ or CD8+ T cells, or bulk PBMC T cells (not recorded which). The chain was built from TRBV3-1 and TRBJ1-4. This TCR derives from a woman aged 18 to 75 in good health. The CDR3 protein: CASSQEAGAPRGEKLFF.